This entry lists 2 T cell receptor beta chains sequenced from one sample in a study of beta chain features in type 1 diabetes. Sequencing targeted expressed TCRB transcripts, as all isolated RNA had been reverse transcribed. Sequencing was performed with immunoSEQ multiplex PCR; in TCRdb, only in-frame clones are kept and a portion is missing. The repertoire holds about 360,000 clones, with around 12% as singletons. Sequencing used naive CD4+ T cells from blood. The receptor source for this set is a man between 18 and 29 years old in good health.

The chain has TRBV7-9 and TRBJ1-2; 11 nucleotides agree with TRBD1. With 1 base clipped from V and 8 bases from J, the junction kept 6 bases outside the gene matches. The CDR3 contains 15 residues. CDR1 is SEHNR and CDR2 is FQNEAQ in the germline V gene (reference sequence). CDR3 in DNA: TGTGCCAGCAGCTTAGTGGACAGGGGGCCACGAGGCTACACCTTC. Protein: CASSLVDRGPRGYTF.

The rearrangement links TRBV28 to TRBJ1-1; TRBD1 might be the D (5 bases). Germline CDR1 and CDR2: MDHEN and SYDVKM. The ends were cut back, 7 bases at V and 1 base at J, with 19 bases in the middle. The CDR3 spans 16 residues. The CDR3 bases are TGTGCCAGCACCCTCCCCCGCGGGGGGGGGAACACTGAAGCTTTCTTT. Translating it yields CASTLPRGGGNTEAFF.